One and the same sample provided the 18 T cell receptor beta chains below, sequenced in a study of blood T cell repertoires in COVID-19. TCRdb keeps only in-frame clones here, not all; method: immunoSEQ multiplex PCR. The table includes 380,000 or so clones, around nine tenths detected once. Sequencing used PBMCs or T cells enriched from blood (not recorded which). These receptors were obtained from a woman aged 25-40 years with acute COVID-19.

Only one count was recorded for this clone. The V gene is TRBV10-3, the J gene TRBJ2-1; the match to TRBD2 covers 11 bases. CDR1 is ENHRY and CDR2 is SYGVKD in the germline V gene. This CDR3 region has 16 residues. V trimming: 0 bases; J trimming: 9 bases; junction bases outside the gene matches: 7. The CDR3 DNA reads as TGTGCCATCAGTGAGTCCGTAGCGGGGGGGCAGGGTGAGCAGTTCTTC. This sequence encodes CAISESVAGGQGEQFF.

The gene calls are TRBV9 and TRBJ1-2; D is undetermined. Looked up from germline, CDR1 is SGDLS and CDR2 is YYNGEE. Trimming removed 5 bases at V and 4 bases at J, with 12 bases between. The CDR3 extends over 13 amino acids. The CDR3 loop is CASSPGPSYGYTF. CDR3 sequence (DNA): TGTGCCAGCAGTCCCGGTCCTTCCTATGGCTACACCTTC.

This chain connects TRBV24-1 to TRBJ2-7, with 7 positions matching TRBD1. V shed 4 bases, J shed 3 bases, and the junction held 5 bases outside the gene matches. The CDR3 loop spans 14 amino acids. Per germline, CDR1 KGHDR and CDR2 SFDVKD. The CDR3 loop reads CATSESGQRYEQYF. The CDR3 region has the DNA TGTGCCACCAGTGAGTCGGGACAGCGCTACGAGCAGTACTTC.

This clone was found a few times. The rearrangement joins TRBV30 to TRBJ1-6; TRBD1 might be the D (6 bases). Germline assignment: CDR1 GTSNPN and CDR2 SVGIG (reference sequence). The V end was cut by 6 bases, the J end by 6 bases, with 9 bases between. The CDR3 is made up of 12 amino acids. The CDR3 region is CACGQPNSPLHF. The CDR3 DNA reads TGTGCCTGTGGACAGCCTAATTCACCCCTCCACTTT.

The V call is TRBV5-6, the J call TRBJ2-7, with 8 bases aligning to TRBD1. V dropped 1 base and J dropped 5; count of bases not matched to a gene: 5. The length of the CDR3 is 14 residues. Germline V gene data show CDR1 as SGHDT and CDR2 as YYEEEE. The CDR3 DNA is TGTGCCAGCAGCTTGATTCAGGGGGCGGACGAGCAGTACTTC. Translation gives CASSLIQGADEQYF.

Turning to this clone: The same CDR3 is also encoded by other DNA sequences in this sample. This sequence joins TRBV4-1 and TRBJ2-7; 13 bases fit TRBD2. The V segment lost 4 bases and the J segment 4 bases; nucleotides outside the gene matches: 4. This CDR3 comprises 15 residues. Germline lookup yields CDR1 MGHRA and CDR2 YSYEKL. Written as DNA, the CDR3 is TGCGCCAGCAGCCGAGGGACTAGCGGGGTGTACGAGCAGTACTTC. Protein product: CASSRGTSGVYEQYF.

J is TRBJ2-1 and V is TRBV19; 11 bases line up with TRBD2. Germline V gene sequence: CDR1 LNHDA, CDR2 SQIVND (reference sequence). This CDR3 is built from 16 residues. V dropped 4 bases and J dropped 8; count of bases not matched to a gene: 10. The CDR3 nucleotides are TGTGCCAGTAGTACAGACCTAGCGGGAGGAGGCGATGAGCAGTTCTTC. Translated, it gives CASSTDLAGGGDEQFF.

The chain combines TRBV7-2 with TRBJ2-1; 7 nucleotides agree with TRBD2. V lost 4 bases and J lost 0; bases outside the gene matches: 6. The germline gives CDR1 SGHTA, CDR2 FQGNSA. The CDR3 loop spans 16 amino acids. The chain's CDR3 is CASSSERGYSYNEQFF. As DNA, the CDR3 is TGTGCCAGCAGCTCGGAGCGGGGTTACTCCTACAATGAGCAGTTCTTC.

The chain employs TRBV6-5 and TRBJ2-2, with D maybe TRBD1 (6 bases). The V and J ends lost 6 bases and 7 bases respectively, with 15 bases between them. The CDR3 has 14 amino acids. The germline V gene has CDR1 MNHEY and CDR2 SVGAGI. DNA for the CDR3: TGTGCCAGCAGGGGGACACCTTGGGGCGGGGAGCTGTTTTTT. This sequence encodes CASRGTPWGGELFF.

The rearrangement joins TRBV5-6 to TRBJ2-1; D not resolved. The V gene's germline CDR1 is SGHDT and CDR2 YYEEEE. Trimming pared 2 bases from V and 5 bases from J, leaving 11 bases between. This CDR3 comprises 14 residues. CDR3 sequence: CASSFTPTDNEQFF. In DNA form, the CDR3 reads TGTGCCAGCAGCTTTACGCCTACCGACAATGAGCAGTTCTTC.

This sequence joins TRBV7-3 and TRBJ2-5; 10 bases map to TRBD1. The CDR3 has 16 amino acids. V was pared by 0 bases and J by 4 bases, with 5 bases of the junction left unmatched. Germline V gives CDR1 SGHTA, CDR2 FQGTGA. CDR3 amino acids: CASSLTWDRGGETQYF. The CDR3, as DNA: TGTGCCAGCAGCTTAACGTGGGACAGGGGAGGAGAGACCCAGTACTTC.

The V call is TRBV9, the J call TRBJ2-7, with TRBD1 as a possible D gene (5 bases). The CDR3 spans 18 residues. The V gene's germline CDR1 is SGDLS and CDR2 YYNGEE. The V and J ends lost 0 bases and 0 bases respectively, with 19 bases between them. In DNA, the CDR3 is TGTGCCAGCAGCGTAGTTCCAGGGCCCCTCTGGGACTCCTACGAGCAGTACTTC. Encoded protein: CASSVVPGPLWDSYEQYF.

CDR3 residues: CASSSQGEPYNEQFF. The CDR3 bases are TGTGCCAGCAGCTCACAGGGAGAGCCCTACAATGAGCAGTTCTTC. The chain uses TRBV7-2 and TRBJ2-1; TRBD1 might be the D (6 bases). Trimming cost V 4 bases and J 2 bases, with 12 bases left between them. The CDR3 is made up of 15 amino acids. CDR1 is SGHTA, CDR2 FQGNSA, per germline.

V usage is TRBV10-3 and J usage is TRBJ2-2, with 12 positions matching TRBD1. This CDR3 is built from 14 residues. Trimming took 6 bases from V and 4 from J; bases not matched to a gene: 0. CDR1 is ENHRY and CDR2 is SYGVKD in the germline V gene. CDR3 nucleotides: TGTGCCATCAGGGGACAGGGGGCCACCGGGGAGCTGTTTTTT. It translates to CAIRGQGATGELFF.

The chain has TRBV19 and TRBJ1-3; 7 bases are a match to TRBD1. Trimming took 5 bases from V and 0 from J; bases not matched to a gene: 4. Germline V gene sequence: CDR1 LNHDA, CDR2 SQIVND (reference sequence). The CDR3 length is 15 residues. The CDR3 spells CASSGQVFSGNTIYF. The CDR3, as DNA: TGTGCCAGTAGTGGACAGGTCTTCTCTGGAAACACCATATATTTT. Using reference TRBV19 and TRBJ1-3 for the parts outside the CDR3, the full variable domain is DGGITQSPKYLFRKEGQNVTLSCEQNLNHDAMYWYRQDPGQGLRLIYYSQIVNDFQKGDIAEGYSVSREKKESFPLTVTSAQKNPTAFYLCASSGQVFSGNTIYFGEGSWLTVV.

J is TRBJ2-5 and V is TRBV19; no reliable D call. Between the trimmed V and J ends, which lost 4 bases and 5 bases, there was a span of 17 bases. This CDR3 is 15 amino acids long. Germline V gene data show CDR1 as LNHDA and CDR2 as SQIVND (reference sequence). The CDR3 loop reads CASSTLGGVGETQYF. The CDR3 coding sequence is TGTGCCAGTAGTACATTAGGCGGCGTTGGGGAGACCCAGTACTTC.

The CDR3 is CASSVDFAGESYNEQFF. For the CDR3, the DNA is TGTGCCAGCAGCGTAGATTTTGCAGGGGAATCCTACAATGAGCAGTTCTTC. The chain combines TRBV9 with TRBJ2-1, with a weak D call TRBD1 (6 bases). Looked up from germline, CDR1 is SGDLS and CDR2 is YYNGEE. The V gene lost 0 bases and the J gene lost 1 base, with 14 bases spanning the gap. This CDR3 is built from 17 residues.

V gene TRBV18 combines with J gene TRBJ1-4; no clear D gene. Per germline, CDR1 KGHSH and CDR2 LQKENI. There are 15 residues in the CDR3. V was trimmed by 4 bases and J by 3 bases, leaving 12 bases between them. The CDR3 DNA is TGTGCCAGCTCACTGGGCACAGCCTCTAATGAAAAACTGTTTTTT. Encoded protein: CASSLGTASNEKLFF.